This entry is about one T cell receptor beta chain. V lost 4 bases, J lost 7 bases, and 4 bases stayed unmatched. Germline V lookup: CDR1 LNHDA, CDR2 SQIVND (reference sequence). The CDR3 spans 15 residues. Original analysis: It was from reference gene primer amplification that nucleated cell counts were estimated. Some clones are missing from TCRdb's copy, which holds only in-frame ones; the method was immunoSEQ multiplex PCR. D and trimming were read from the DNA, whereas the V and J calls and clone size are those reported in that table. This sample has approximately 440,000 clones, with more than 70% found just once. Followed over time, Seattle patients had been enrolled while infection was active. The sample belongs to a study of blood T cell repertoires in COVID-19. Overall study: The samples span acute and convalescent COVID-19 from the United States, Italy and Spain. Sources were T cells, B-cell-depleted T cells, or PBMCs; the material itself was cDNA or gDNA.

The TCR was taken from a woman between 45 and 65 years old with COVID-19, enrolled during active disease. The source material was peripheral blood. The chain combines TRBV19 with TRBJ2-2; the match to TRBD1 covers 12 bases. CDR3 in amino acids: CASSTGDRGLGELFF. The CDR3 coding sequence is TGTGCCAGTAGTACCGGGGACAGGGGGCTCGGGGAGCTGTTTTTT.